This T cell receptor beta chain emerged from a study of T-cell memory formation after mild COVID-19. This CDR3 is built from 17 residues. V shed 5 bases and J shed 0 bases, with 17 bases lying between them. Germline V gene lookup returns CDR1 SGHTA and CDR2 FQGNSA. This clonotype turned up a few times. Its antigen remains unknown. Study-wide findings and caveats: Those CD4+ clones that contracted were mainly in CM and EM (CD8+ ones in EMRA).

TCRdb re-called the 5' RACE reads with MiXCR, one entry per CDR3 protein. The data show 350,000 to 500,000 distinct CDR3 sequences, roughly 18% seen once. This sequence originates from a man between 18 and 35 years old who had mild COVID-19 (a few samples of this study predate the infection). Cell type and time point are not known. Sequenced input: PBMCs or a T cell subset sorted from them (not recorded which). This chain links TRBV7-2 with TRBJ2-1, with D possibly matching TRBD2 (7 bases). CDR3: CASSPRGAYSSYNEQFF. The CDR3 DNA follows: TGTGCCAGCAGCCCCCGGGGGGCGTACAGCTCCTACAATGAGCAGTTCTTC.